These 30 T cell receptor beta chains were all obtained from the same sample, sequenced in a study of T-cell memory formation after mild COVID-19 (dated by TCRdb to 2020 to 2023). The method behind the library was 5' RACE. The data were produced on an Illumina NovaSeq 6000. In TCRdb, the public reads were trimmed at Q25 with fastp and aligned with MiXCR, with productive beta chains retained. CDR3 protein sequences are deduplicated, and each keeps its most common genes and DNA. Within this sample are roughly 110,000 distinct CDR3 sequences, with approximately 15% of them counted one time only. The ten largest clones represent 35% to 40% of the sample. The sample was PBMCs or a T cell subset sorted from them (not recorded which). Receptors originate from a man aged 18 to 29 who had mild COVID-19 (a few samples of this study predate the infection). The sample titles of this study are shuffled in the database, so cell type and time point are left out; the donor was told from shared clones.

The J gene is TRBJ2-1, the V gene TRBV7-9; D is tentatively TRBD1 or TRBD2 (6 bases each). CDR3 length equals 14 residues. From germline, CDR1 is SEHNR and CDR2 FQNEAQ (reference sequence). The V and J ends lost 1 base and 8 bases respectively, with 12 bases between them. The CDR3 loop reads CASSLGGALDEQFF. CDR3 in DNA: TGTGCCAGCAGCTTAGGGGGGGCCCTCGATGAGCAGTTCTTC.

The chain combines TRBV9 with TRBJ2-5, with a tentative D call TRBD1 (5 bases). Germline V gives CDR1 SGDLS, CDR2 YYNGEE. V was pared by 0 bases and J by 2 bases, with 8 bases between. The CDR3 sequence is 14 residues long. The DNA of the CDR3 is TGTGCCAGCAGCGTAGGGCAGGGTCAAGAGACCCAGTACTTC. Its translation: CASSVGQGQETQYF.

This chain links TRBV4-3 with TRBJ1-2; 7 nucleotides match TRBD1. The trim removed 0 bases at V and 8 bases at J, leaving 9 bases unmatched. The germline CDR1 and CDR2 sequences are LGHNA and YSLEER. The CDR3 extends over 15 amino acids. The CDR3 is CASSQDWSQGDGYTF. Written as DNA, the CDR3 is TGCGCCAGCAGCCAAGATTGGAGTCAGGGGGACGGCTACACCTTC.

This chain connects TRBV6-2 or TRBV6-3 to TRBJ2-1; D unclear. V was clipped by 5 bases and J by 1 base, with 6 bases between them. The CDR3 is 13 amino acids. From germline, CDR1 is MNHEY and CDR2 SVGEGT. CDR3 loop: CASSSESYNEQFF. The CDR3 DNA sequence: TGTGCCAGCAGTAGCGAATCCTACAATGAGCAGTTCTTC.

The J gene is TRBJ2-5, the V gene TRBV9; 8 bases are shared with TRBD2. This CDR3 has 15 residues. V lost 0 bases and J lost 5; bases outside the gene matches: 6. Germline CDR1 is SGDLS and CDR2 is YYNGEE. The CDR3 DNA follows: TGTGCCAGCAGCGTAGACGGGAGGGGGTCGGAGACCCAGTACTTC. Translated, it gives CASSVDGRGSETQYF. Complete variable domain (other parts from reference TRBV9 and TRBJ2-5): DSGVTQTPKHLITATGQRVTLRCSPRSGDLSVYWYQQSLDQGLQFLIQYYNGEERAKGNILERFSAQQFPDLHSELNLSSLELGDSALYFCASSVDGRGSETQYFGPGTRLLVL.

This clonotype was seen only a few times. The chain links TRBV4-1 to TRBJ1-2; possible D gene TRBD1, 6 bases. The CDR3 consists of 16 residues. V lost 4 bases to trimming and J lost 3 bases, with 18 bases between them. Germline V gives CDR1 MGHRA, CDR2 YSYEKL. This CDR3 reads CASSLRAGATDYGYTF. CDR3 DNA sequence: TGCGCCAGCAGCCTCAGGGCGGGGGCAACGGACTATGGCTACACCTTC.

The J gene is TRBJ2-7, the V gene TRBV7-9; TRBD1 agrees at 7 bases. The CDR3 runs to 15 residues. V dropped 3 bases and J dropped 2; count of bases not matched to a gene: 7. In germline, CDR1 is SEHNR, CDR2 FQNEAQ (reference sequence). The CDR3 loop reads CASSFTRGGPYEQYF. CDR3 nucleotide sequence: TGTGCCAGCAGCTTCACAAGAGGGGGCCCCTACGAGCAGTACTTC.

The J gene is TRBJ2-5, the V gene TRBV6-2 or TRBV6-3; maybe TRBD2 (5 bases). With 6 bases removed from V and 3 bases from J, the gap between germline ends came to 8 bases. CDR1 is MNHEY and CDR2 is SVGEGT in the germline V gene. CDR3 length: 12 amino acids. Here the CDR3 reads CASRWGEETQYF. The CDR3, as DNA: TGTGCCAGCAGATGGGGAGAAGAGACCCAGTACTTC.

This clonotype was observed a few times. The chain is built from TRBV18 and TRBJ1-1, with D hard to call. The V end was cut by 0 bases, the J end by 0 bases, with 8 bases between. Germline V lookup: CDR1 KGHSH, CDR2 LQKENI. This CDR3 spans 15 amino acids. CDR3 amino acids: CASSPPARVNTEAFF. The CDR3 DNA is TGTGCCAGCTCACCACCGGCGCGGGTGAACACTGAAGCTTTCTTT.

This clonotype was detected a few times. The CDR3 DNA sequence: TGTGCCAGCAGGGAGGGCAGGGGAAATGAAAAACTGTTTTTT. Translation gives CASREGRGNEKLFF. The chain joins TRBV11-2 to TRBJ1-4; a possible D gene is TRBD1 (6 bases). Trimming cost V 6 bases and J 5 bases, with 13 bases left between them. The germline V gene encodes CDR1 SGHAT and CDR2 FQNNGV. The CDR3 runs 14 residues.

The V gene is TRBV7-8, the J gene TRBJ2-3, with TRBD1 matching over 9 bases. Trimming removed 4 bases from V and 8 bases from J; junction bases left unmatched: 1. In germline, CDR1 is SGHVS, CDR2 FQNEAQ. CDR3 length: 12 amino acids. CDR3 region: CASSWDRATQYF. DNA of the CDR3: TGTGCCAGCAGCTGGGACAGGGCTACGCAGTATTTT. Together with reference TRBV7-8 and TRBJ2-3, the CDR3 gives the full variable domain: GAGVSQSPRYKVAKRGQDVALRCDPISGHVSLFWYQQALGQGPEFLTYFQNEAQLDKSGLPSDRFFAERPEGSVSTLKIQRTQQEDSAVYLCASSWDRATQYFGPGTRLTVL.

The gene calls are TRBV10-3 and TRBJ2-1; possible D gene TRBD1, 6 bases. The CDR3 has 15 amino acids. V was pared by 4 bases and J by 2 bases, with 12 bases between. Germline CDR1 reads ENHRY; CDR2 reads SYGVKD. In DNA, the CDR3 is TGTGCCATCAGTGTTGGCAGGGGAACCTACAATGAGCAGTTCTTC. Protein sequence: CAISVGRGTYNEQFF.

In its sample, this clonotype was seen many times. This sequence joins TRBV18 and TRBJ2-7, with a weak D call TRBD1 (7 bases). CDR3 size: 15 residues. Trimming removed 1 base from V and 3 bases from J, with 13 bases in between. Germline V gene data show CDR1 as KGHSH and CDR2 as LQKENI. The CDR3 DNA reads TGTGCCAGCTCACCACGGGGTCAGGGGGGCTACGAGCAGTACTTC. This gives the protein CASSPRGQGGYEQYF.

In this sample, this clonotype turned up a few times. The CDR3 DNA reads as TGCAGCGTTCGAGAGGGCCCATATGGCTACACCTTC. This encodes CSVREGPYGYTF. The rearrangement uses TRBV29-1 and TRBJ1-2; D is unresolved. The CDR3 is 12 residues long. Germline CDR1 and CDR2: SQVTM and ANQGSEA. Trimming pared 5 bases from V and 5 bases from J, leaving 12 bases between.

The V and J genes are TRBV5-1 and TRBJ2-1; the D is unclear. With 2 bases removed from V and 4 bases from J, the gap between germline ends came to 13 bases. The germline V gene has CDR1 SGHRS and CDR2 YFSETQ. The CDR3 sequence is 15 residues long. The CDR3 loop is CASSFGVLSYNEQFF. The CDR3 nucleotides are TGCGCCAGCAGCTTTGGTGTGTTGAGTTACAATGAGCAGTTCTTC.

This chain joins TRBV7-6 and TRBJ2-7; 8 bases are shared with TRBD1. The trim removed 3 bases at V and 5 bases at J, leaving 6 bases unmatched. Looked up from germline, CDR1 is SGHVS and CDR2 is FNYEAQ. There are 14 residues in the CDR3. In nucleotides, the CDR3 is TGTGCCAGCAGCTTTTCCGTGACAGGGGACGAGCAGTACTTC. Protein: CASSFSVTGDEQYF.

The chain joins TRBV5-1 to TRBJ1-2; unclear D gene. The CDR3 consists of 15 residues. Trimming stripped 0 bases from V and 2 bases from J, with 11 bases between. Germline-derived CDR1 and CDR2 are SGHRS and YFSETQ. The CDR3 sequence is CASSLAPLANYGYTF. CDR3 bases: TGCGCCAGCAGCTTGGCCCCACTCGCCAACTATGGCTACACCTTC.

This clonotype has just a few counts. The chain joins TRBV20-1 to TRBJ2-7, with D possibly being TRBD2 (6 bases). Germline V gene data show CDR1 as DFQATT and CDR2 as SNEGSKA (reference sequence). V lost 5 bases and J 4 bases, leaving 15 bases between the germline ends. The CDR3 totals 13 residues. The CDR3 is CSAPGETPYEQYF. The CDR3 DNA reads TGCAGTGCTCCGGGGGAGACTCCTTACGAGCAGTACTTC.

The rearrangement links TRBV5-1 to TRBJ1-2; tentative D call: TRBD1 (6 bases). The CDR3 runs 17 residues. Germline-derived CDR1 and CDR2 are SGHRS and YFSETQ. Trimming removed 4 bases from V and 6 bases from J, with 25 bases in between. CDR3 sequence reads: CASSPRPPQGIRHGYTF. DNA for the CDR3: TGCGCCAGCAGCCCCCGCCCCCCCCAGGGGATAAGACATGGCTACACCTTC.

This clonotype appeared many times. The gene calls are TRBV12-3 or TRBV12-4 and TRBJ2-1; D is unclear. The CDR3 loop spans 14 amino acids. The V gene lost 2 bases and the J gene lost 0 bases, with 5 bases spanning the gap. CDR3 nucleotide sequence: TGTGCCAGCAGTTTACCTAGCTCCTACAATGAGCAGTTCTTC. Protein product: CASSLPSSYNEQFF.

This clonotype was counted at least ten times. The genes are TRBV5-1 and TRBJ2-7; 10 bases are a match to TRBD1. Unmatched junction bases numbered 8, after V lost 4 bases and J lost 7 bases. The CDR3 totals 14 residues. Germline assignment: CDR1 SGHRS and CDR2 YFSETQ. The CDR3 DNA is TGCGCCAGCAGCCAAGGGACAGGGGCAAAGGAGCAGTACTTC. Translating gives CASSQGTGAKEQYF.

This chain joins TRBV20-1 and TRBJ1-2; the match to TRBD1 covers 8 bases. There are 13 residues in the CDR3. With V trimmed by 0 bases and J by 5 bases, 2 bases remained unmatched. CDR1 and CDR2 (germline): DFQATT, SNEGSKA (reference sequence). In DNA form, the CDR3 reads TGCAGTGCTAGAGACAGGGGGCCTTATGGCTACACCTTC. This sequence encodes CSARDRGPYGYTF.

This clonotype was counted a few times. This rearrangement joins TRBV10-3 to TRBJ2-3, with D maybe TRBD2 (5 bases). CDR1 is ENHRY, CDR2 SYGVKD, per germline. The CDR3 has 14 amino acids. Trimming stripped 6 bases from V and 0 bases from J, with 10 bases between. CDR3 sequence reads: CAISIEGSTDTQYF. The CDR3 nucleotides read TGTGCCATCAGCATAGAGGGAAGCACAGATACGCAGTATTTT.

This clonotype was picked up a small number of times. This chain links TRBV4-1 with TRBJ2-7; 9 bases line up with TRBD1. Germline CDR1 reads MGHRA; CDR2 reads YSYEKL. This CDR3 spans 15 amino acids. Trimming at V came to 3 bases and at J to 5 bases, leaving 8 bases not matched to a gene. The CDR3 loop reads CASSQGDRALHEQYF. CDR3 sequence (DNA): TGCGCCAGCAGCCAGGGGGACAGGGCCCTCCACGAGCAGTACTTC.

This clonotype is termed medium-sized. This rearrangement joins TRBV7-3 to TRBJ2-1; 11 positions agree with TRBD2. Germline CDR1 and CDR2: SGHTA and FQGTGA. The CDR3 loop spans 15 amino acids. V trimming: 5 bases; J trimming: 5 bases; junction bases outside the gene matches: 5. CDR3 sequence reads: CASSVGLAGNNEQFF. The CDR3 nucleotides are TGTGCCAGCAGCGTTGGACTAGCGGGTAACAATGAGCAGTTCTTC.

This clonotype was counted ten times or more. The chain employs TRBV27 and TRBJ2-5; TRBD1 matches 7 bases. CDR1 is MNHEY, CDR2 SMNVEV, per germline (reference sequence). The CDR3 extends over 14 amino acids. V trimming: 6 bases; J trimming: 7 bases; junction bases outside the gene matches: 11. CDR3 nucleotide sequence: TGTGCCAGCAGCCCCATAGGGGGCCTCGGGACCCAGTACTTC. It yields the protein CASSPIGGLGTQYF.

The chain combines TRBV29-1 with TRBJ2-3; the D gene is possibly TRBD2 (5 bases). Trimming left V 2 bases short and J 4 bases short, with 10 bases between. This CDR3 has 13 residues. The germline V gene has CDR1 SQVTM and CDR2 ANQGSEA. The CDR3 nucleotides read TGCAGCGTTGAAACGGGGAACTCAGATACGCAGTATTTT. This translates into CSVETGNSDTQYF.

This clonotype was counted at least ten times. The chain recombines TRBV5-4 with TRBJ2-3; 7 nucleotides align to TRBD2. CDR3 length: 16 amino acids. The junction had 7 bases not matched to a gene; V was cut back by 0 bases and J by 3 bases. Germline CDR1 SGHNT, CDR2 YYREEE (reference sequence). CDR3 sequence: CASSLAVAGETDTQYF. The CDR3, as DNA: TGTGCCAGCAGCTTGGCCGTGGCGGGGGAGACAGATACGCAGTATTTT.

The V call is TRBV9, the J call TRBJ2-2; no definite D call. Trimming stripped 7 bases from V and 1 base from J, with 11 bases between. CDR3 length: 14 amino acids. Per germline, CDR1 SGDLS and CDR2 YYNGEE. The DNA for the CDR3 is TGTGCCAGCGGGTCCTGGCAGAACACCGGGGAGCTGTTTTTT. Amino acid sequence: CASGSWQNTGELFF. Complete variable domain (other parts from reference TRBV9 and TRBJ2-2): DSGVTQTPKHLITATGQRVTLRCSPRSGDLSVYWYQQSLDQGLQFLIQYYNGEERAKGNILERFSAQQFPDLHSELNLSSLELGDSALYFCASGSWQNTGELFFGEGSRLTVL.

This clonotype was counted many times. This chain uses TRBV24-1 with TRBJ2-5; perhaps TRBD1 as D (5 bases). This CDR3 comprises 14 residues. Germline lookup yields CDR1 KGHDR and CDR2 SFDVKD. Trimming pared 0 bases from V and 4 bases from J, leaving 8 bases between. The CDR3 here is CATSDLQGRETQYF. CDR3 coding DNA: TGTGCCACCAGTGATTTGCAGGGTAGAGAGACCCAGTACTTC.